This TCR beta chain was sequenced in a study of beta chain features in type 1 diabetes. Study-wide findings and caveats: Type 1 diabetes patients had moderately but significantly shorter TCRB CDR3s in all four CD4+ subsets. In the patient group, naive, central memory and Treg TCRB repertoires seemed more alike than in the healthy donor group.

Purities in excess of 95% were seen in all sorted populations. A word on this clone: What it binds is unknown.

Expressed TCRB transcripts were sequenced, since all the RNA that had been isolated was reverse transcribed. The repertoire was sequenced with immunoSEQ multiplex PCR; TCRdb's copy has only in-frame clones and lacks some. The table lists roughly 330,000 clones, less than 15% of them singletons. The V gene end was trimmed by 3 bases and the J gene end by 7 bases; junction bases not matched to a gene: 4. Per germline, CDR1 SGHDT and CDR2 YYEEEE. CDR3 size: 14 residues. The chain combines TRBV5-6 with TRBJ2-4; 10 positions agree with TRBD1. The sequenced sample consisted of naive CD4+ T cells from blood. The sequence was obtained from a woman under 30 with type 1 diabetes. The DNA for the CDR3 is TGTGCCAGCAGCTGGCGGGACAGGGGCAACATTCAGTACTTC. Translated: CASSWRDRGNIQYF. Together with reference TRBV5-6 and TRBJ2-4, the CDR3 gives the full variable domain: DAGVTQSPTHLIKTRGQQVTLRCSPKSGHDTVSWYQQALGQGPQFIFQYYEEEERQRGNFPDRFSGHQFPNYSSELNVNALLLGDSALYLCASSWRDRGNIQYFGAGTRLSVL.